The 9 T cell receptor beta chains given below trace back to one sample, sequenced in a study of identical twins. One entry per CDR3 protein results from TCRdb running MiXCR on the 5' RACE reads. In the table there are under 900,000 distinct CDR3 sequences, more than 9% of which are singletons. Separately, the same data were catalogued under a study of yellow fever vaccine responses in identical twins.

The material sequenced was PBMCs. These receptors came from a woman under 30 in good health.

The V and J genes are TRBV9 and TRBJ2-1, with TRBD2 as a possible D gene (6 bases). The CDR3 has 17 residues. The V end was cut by 3 bases, the J end by 5 bases, with 21 bases between. Looked up from germline, CDR1 is SGDLS and CDR2 is YYNGEE. CDR3: CASSAGEVVAVNNEQFF. The CDR3 nucleotides read TGTGCCAGCAGCGCCGGAGAGGTGGTAGCGGTCAACAATGAGCAGTTCTTC.

This clonotype was recorded many times. V and J are TRBV9 and TRBJ2-1; D is uncertain. This CDR3 region has 11 residues. The germline V gene has CDR1 SGDLS and CDR2 YYNGEE. Trimming took 0 bases from V and 8 from J, leaving 3 bases between them. The chain's CDR3 is CASSVGYEQFF. The CDR3 DNA follows: TGTGCCAGCAGCGTAGGTTATGAGCAGTTCTTC.

This clonotype was counted many times. This chain links TRBV11-1 with TRBJ1-4; D gene ambiguous. CDR3 size: 14 residues. With 2 bases removed from V and 8 bases from J, the gap between germline ends came to 12 bases. Germline CDR1 is SGHAT and CDR2 is FQDESV (reference sequence). The CDR3 DNA reads TGTGCCAGCAGCTTACGAGGTTTGGAGGAAAAACTGTTTTTT. This encodes CASSLRGLEEKLFF. Looking up the rest from reference TRBV11-1 and TRBJ1-4 gives the full variable domain: EAEVAQSPRYKITEKSQAVAFWCDPISGHATLYWYRQILGQGPELLVQFQDESVVDDSQLPKDRFSAERLKGVDSTLKIQPAELGDSAMYLCASSLRGLEEKLFFGSGTQLSVL.

This clonotype was seen only once. The chain links TRBV9 to TRBJ2-1, with TRBD2 matching 11 bases. V lost 0 bases, J lost 4 bases, and 6 bases stayed unmatched. Germline loops: CDR1 SGDLS, CDR2 YYNGEE. CDR3 length: 17 amino acids. The CDR3, as DNA: TGTGCCAGCAGCGTAGTTAGTAGCGGGGGGGGTTACAATGAGCAGTTCTTC. Translated: CASSVVSSGGGYNEQFF.

This clonotype was recorded many times. The chain couples TRBV5-1 to TRBJ2-2; 9 nucleotides align to TRBD1. With 4 bases clipped from V and 5 bases from J, the junction kept 6 bases outside the gene matches. CDR1 and CDR2 from the germline V gene are SGHRS and YFSETQ. CDR3 length: 15 amino acids. The CDR3 nucleotides read TGCGCCAGCAGCACGGGACAGGGATCAACCGGGGAGCTGTTTTTT. Translation gives CASSTGQGSTGELFF.

This clonotype was counted a few times. The chain has TRBV5-1 and TRBJ1-2; no firm D call. With 0 bases removed from V and 2 bases from J, the gap between germline ends came to 11 bases. Germline V gives CDR1 SGHRS, CDR2 YFSETQ. The CDR3 consists of 15 residues. DNA for the CDR3: TGCGCCAGCAGCTTGGGGCCGATGCGGAACTATGGCTACACCTTC. This sequence encodes CASSLGPMRNYGYTF.

The CDR3 protein is CASSSGTGGYEQYV. Written as DNA, the CDR3 is TGTGCCAGCAGCTCCGGGACAGGGGGCTACGAGCAGTACGTC. The rearrangement joins TRBV11-2 to TRBJ2-7, with 11 bases matching TRBD1. In germline, CDR1 is SGHAT, CDR2 FQNNGV. Trimming took 4 bases from V and 3 from J; bases not matched to a gene: 2. This CDR3 has 14 residues.

This clonotype showed up many times. This chain connects TRBV12-3 or TRBV12-4 to TRBJ2-1; D unresolved. Trimming left V 7 bases short and J 9 bases short, with 13 bases between. This CDR3 spans 12 amino acids. The CDR3 reads CASTPNIGEQFF. CDR3 in DNA: TGTGCCAGCACCCCCAACATCGGTGAGCAGTTCTTC.

This clonotype was seen only a few times. The V call is TRBV20-1, the J call TRBJ2-1; maybe TRBD2 (6 bases). The ends were cut back, 2 bases at V and 7 bases at J, with 15 bases in the middle. The CDR3 loop spans 14 amino acids. The germline CDR1 and CDR2 sequences are DFQATT and SNEGSKA (reference sequence). This chain's CDR3 is CSARPAPGLNEQFF. The CDR3 DNA is TGCAGTGCTAGACCAGCACCGGGACTTAATGAGCAGTTCTTC.